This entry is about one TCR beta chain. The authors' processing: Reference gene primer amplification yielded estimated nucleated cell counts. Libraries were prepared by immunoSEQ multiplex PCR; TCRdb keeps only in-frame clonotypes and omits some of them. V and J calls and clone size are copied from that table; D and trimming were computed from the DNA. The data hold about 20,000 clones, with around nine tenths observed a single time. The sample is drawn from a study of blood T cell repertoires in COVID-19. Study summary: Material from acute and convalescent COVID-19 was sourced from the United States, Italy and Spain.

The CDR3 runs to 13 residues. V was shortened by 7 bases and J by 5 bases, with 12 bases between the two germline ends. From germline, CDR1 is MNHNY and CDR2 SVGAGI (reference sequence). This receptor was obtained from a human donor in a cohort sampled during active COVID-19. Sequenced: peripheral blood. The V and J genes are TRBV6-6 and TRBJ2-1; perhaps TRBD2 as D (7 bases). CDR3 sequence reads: CASTRGPDNEQFF. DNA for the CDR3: TGTGCCAGCACGCGGGGGCCAGACAATGAGCAGTTCTTC.